These 30 T cell receptor beta chains were all obtained from the same sample, sequenced in a study of beta chain features in type 1 diabetes (dated by TCRdb to between 2017 and 2018). Libraries were prepared through the immunoSEQ multiplex PCR assay. The High Capacity cDNA Reverse Transcription Kit was used to reverse transcribe all of the isolated RNA, meaning that expressed TCRB transcripts were what got sequenced. TCRdb mirrors the immuneACCESS table, restricted to in-frame sequences. Some clones are absent from its copies; in checked studies, under half trace to an unresolved V gene, and the reason for the others is unknown. The sample data list 230,000 or so clones, and approximately 16% of these were observed just once. The top ten clonotypes cover less than 0.09% of the sample. These TCRs are of unknown antigen specificity. The paper as a whole reports these results and caveats: Type 1 diabetes patients showed a moderate but significant shortening of TCRB CDR3 length in all four CD4+ subsets.

The material sequenced was naive CD4+ T cells from blood. This specimen's cell subset or site label, per the study, means: true naive CD4+ T cells. The source is a young man with type 1 diabetes.

The chain is built from TRBV29-1 and TRBJ1-5; D perhaps matches TRBD1 (5 bases). The germline CDR1 and CDR2 sequences are SQVTM and ANQGSEA. The CDR3 totals 14 residues. Trimming removed 7 bases from V and 4 bases from J, with 17 bases in between. CDR3 bases: TGCAGCGCAGGGACTTCCTTCGGTAATCAGCCCCAGCATTTT. Protein sequence: CSAGTSFGNQPQHF.

V is TRBV30 and J is TRBJ2-7; no reliable D call. V was trimmed by 2 bases and J by 4 bases, leaving 12 bases between them. The CDR3 is 13 residues long. Looked up from germline, CDR1 is GTSNPN and CDR2 is SVGIG (reference sequence). CDR3 sequence reads: CAWSPVFLYEQYF. The CDR3 nucleotides are TGTGCCTGGAGTCCTGTTTTTCTTTACGAGCAGTACTTC. Combining the CDR3 with reference TRBV30 and TRBJ2-7 gives the whole variable domain SQTIHQWPATLVQPVGSPLSLECTVEGTSNPNLYWYRQAAGRGLQLLFYSVGIGQISSEVPQNLSASRPQDRQFILSSKKLLLSDSGFYLCAWSPVFLYEQYFGPGTRLTVT.

The chain couples TRBV27 to TRBJ2-5; TRBD1 matches 8 bases. V trimming: 3 bases; J trimming: 4 bases; junction bases outside the gene matches: 4. Germline values: CDR1 MNHEY, CDR2 SMNVEV (reference sequence). The CDR3 loop spans 14 amino acids. CDR3: CASSFQGAGETQYF. The CDR3 DNA is TGTGCCAGCAGTTTCCAGGGGGCCGGAGAGACCCAGTACTTC.

The table lists this clone with a count of one. The rearrangement links TRBV2 to TRBJ2-3; D call uncertain. From germline, CDR1 is SNHLY and CDR2 FYNNEI. This CDR3 is built from 14 residues. V was shortened by 3 bases and J by 0 bases, with 7 bases between the two germline ends. DNA for the CDR3: TGTGCCAGCAGTGATATGCTGAGCACAGATACGCAGTATTTT. This translates into CASSDMLSTDTQYF.

This chain uses TRBV6-5 with TRBJ2-7; TRBD1 agrees at 7 bases. With V trimmed by 5 bases and J by 7 bases, 11 bases remained unmatched. The germline V gene has CDR1 MNHEY and CDR2 SVGAGI. There are 14 residues in the CDR3. The CDR3, as DNA: TGTGCCAGCAGTCGGACAGGACCGCTGGGGGAGCAGTACTTC. This encodes CASSRTGPLGEQYF.

The chain employs TRBV6-1 and TRBJ2-5, with D possibly TRBD1 on 6 matching bases. Germline V gene data show CDR1 as MNHNS and CDR2 as SASEGT. The CDR3 consists of 16 residues. Trimming left V 2 bases short and J 5 bases short, with 18 bases between. DNA for the CDR3: TGTGCCAGCAGTGAACTCTTAGACAGGCTCCTGGAGACCCAGTACTTC. Amino acid sequence: CASSELLDRLLETQYF.

The sample holds a few counts of this clone. The rearrangement joins TRBV7-2 to TRBJ1-1; no clear D. Trimming pared 1 base from V and 6 bases from J, leaving 6 bases between. The CDR3 consists of 12 residues. Germline CDR1 reads SGHTA; CDR2 reads FQGNSA. The CDR3 DNA reads as TGTGCCAGCAGCTTAGTTACCGCTGAAGCTTTCTTT. This sequence encodes CASSLVTAEAFF.

The genes are TRBV6-5 and TRBJ2-5, with 7 bases aligning to TRBD2. The CDR3 is 15 residues long. Germline V gene lookup returns CDR1 MNHEY and CDR2 SVGAGI. After removal of 4 bases from V and 6 bases from J, the junction contained 11 bases not matched to a gene. The CDR3 sequence is CASSSLGGGEKTQYF. The CDR3 DNA reads as TGTGCCAGCAGTTCCCTTGGGGGAGGGGAAAAGACCCAGTACTTC.

The chain uses TRBV11-2 and TRBJ2-1, with D perhaps TRBD2 (6 bases). The CDR3 is 15 amino acids. Germline V lookup: CDR1 SGHAT, CDR2 FQNNGV. Deletions cut 5 bases from V and 0 bases from J, with 11 bases between. CDR3 residues: CASSLRRASYNEQFF. The CDR3 DNA follows: TGTGCCAGCAGCCTTAGGAGGGCCTCCTACAATGAGCAGTTCTTC.

This clone was seen more than once but under ten times. The chain recombines TRBV4-2 with TRBJ2-7, with TRBD1 matching 9 bases. The germline gives CDR1 LGHNA, CDR2 YNFKEQ. The V and J ends lost 1 base and 5 bases, in that order; junction bases with no gene match: 3. This CDR3 contains 14 residues. The CDR3 region has the DNA TGTGCCAGCAGCCAAGGGGACAGGGAAAACGAGCAGTACTTC. Translation: CASSQGDRENEQYF.

Only a few counts were recorded for this clone. The chain recombines TRBV30 with TRBJ1-1; D is uncertain. V shed 6 bases and J shed 4 bases, with 15 bases lying between them. Per the germline V gene, CDR1 is GTSNPN and CDR2 is SVGIG (reference sequence). The CDR3 runs 13 residues. The CDR3 DNA is TGTGCCTGTACTAGGGAGGTGGCCACTGAAGCTTTCTTT. Translation gives CACTREVATEAFF.

Comment on this clone: The same CDR3 arises from other DNA sequences in this sample as well. The J gene is TRBJ2-7, the V gene TRBV29-1, with no clear D. V dropped 6 bases and J dropped 3 bases, with 9 bases sitting between them. The CDR3 consists of 11 residues. CDR1 SQVTM and CDR2 ANQGSEA come from the germline V gene. The CDR3 coding sequence is TGCAGCGTCGCGACCAGCTACGAGCAGTACTTC. It specifies CSVATSYEQYF.

A few counts support this clone. As DNA, the CDR3 is TGTGCCAGCAGCCCCGGGGGGTACACAGATACGCAGTATTTT. It specifies CASSPGGYTDTQYF. The chain couples TRBV14 to TRBJ2-3; 7 bases map to TRBD2. J was trimmed by 2 bases and V by 4 bases; bases with no gene match: 3. The CDR3 runs 14 residues. Germline lookup yields CDR1 SGHDN and CDR2 FVKESK. Supplemented by reference TRBV14 and TRBJ2-3, the full variable domain reads EAGVTQFPSHSVIEKGQTVTLRCDPISGHDNLYWYRRVMGKEIKFLLHFVKESKQDESGMPNNRFLAERTGGTYSTLKVQPAELEDSGVYFCASSPGGYTDTQYFGPGTRLTVL.

This chain joins TRBV30 and TRBJ2-3; D unclear. Trimming removed 4 bases from V and 2 bases from J, with 7 bases in between. Germline V CDR1 and CDR2: GTSNPN, SVGIG (reference sequence). This CDR3 is 12 amino acids long. This CDR3 is CAWTGYTDTQYF. The CDR3 bases are TGTGCCTGGACCGGGTACACAGATACGCAGTATTTT.

This clone has only a few counts. The rearrangement uses TRBV6-5 and TRBJ1-1; D gene unclear. This CDR3 contains 14 residues. V was pared by 0 bases and J by 6 bases, with 11 bases between. CDR1 is MNHEY, CDR2 SVGAGI, per germline. This chain's CDR3 is CASSYSYTRPEAFF. CDR3 coding DNA: TGTGCCAGCAGTTACTCGTATACGCGCCCTGAAGCTTTCTTT.

V is TRBV7-2 and J is TRBJ2-7, with D perhaps being TRBD1 or TRBD2 (6 bases each). Germline lookup yields CDR1 SGHTA and CDR2 FQGNSA. The V end was cut by 5 bases, the J end by 4 bases, with 12 bases between. This CDR3 is 13 amino acids long. As DNA, the CDR3 is TGTGCCAGCAGCACCACAGGGAGGTACGAGCAGTACTTC. This encodes CASSTTGRYEQYF.

This clone showed up just a few times. This chain connects TRBV2 to TRBJ2-3; D is possibly TRBD2 (6 bases). Trimming took 6 bases from V and 2 from J, leaving 24 bases between them. The CDR3 is 18 residues long. Germline CDR1 and CDR2: SNHLY and FYNNEI. CDR3 DNA sequence: TGTGCCAGCAGCATTACTTGGGCGACTAGAGGAGCCACAGATACGCAGTATTTT. Translation: CASSITWATRGATDTQYF.

This clone turned up a few times. This sequence joins TRBV5-1 and TRBJ2-2, with D unresolved. This CDR3 region has 12 residues. Germline CDR1 SGHRS, CDR2 YFSETQ. The CDR3 region is CSRPPNTGELFF. The CDR3 nucleotides are TGCTCGCGTCCCCCGAACACCGGGGAGCTGTTTTTT. The entire variable domain, with the rest obtained from reference TRBV5-1 and TRBJ2-2, is as follows: KAGVTQTPRYLIKTRGQQVTLSCSPISGHRSVSWYQQTPGQGLQFLFEYFSETQRNKGNFPGRFSGRQFSNSRSEMNVSTLELGDSALYLCSRPPNTGELFFGEGSRLTVL.

This clone has more than one count but fewer than ten. This chain joins TRBV4-3 and TRBJ2-5, with no clear D. This CDR3 region has 15 residues. Germline assignment: CDR1 LGHNA and CDR2 YSLEER. The V and J ends lost 1 base and 3 bases respectively, with 12 bases between them. CDR3 nucleotide sequence: TGCGCCAGCAGCCAAGTAGTTCACGGAAAAGAGACCCAGTACTTC. Residues: CASSQVVHGKETQYF.

This clone has only a few counts. The chain couples TRBV10-3 to TRBJ2-5; 7 nucleotides align to TRBD1. CDR1 and CDR2 from the germline V gene are ENHRY and SYGVKD. The junction had 16 bases not matched to a gene; V was cut back by 10 bases and J by 5 bases. The CDR3 has 15 residues. The CDR3 sequence: CATGQPGGRAETQYF. The CDR3 nucleotides are TGTGCCACAGGGCAGCCAGGGGGACGGGCGGAGACCCAGTACTTC.

This chain links TRBV7-3 with TRBJ2-5; a weak D match, TRBD1 (6 bases). V lost 5 bases and J lost 1, with 11 bases in between. In germline, CDR1 is SGHTA, CDR2 FQGTGA. This CDR3 is 14 amino acids long. The CDR3: CASSPQGPQETQYF. The CDR3 bases are TGTGCCAGCAGCCCACAGGGCCCCCAAGAGACCCAGTACTTC.

This clone was counted between two and nine times. The chain couples TRBV4-1 to TRBJ2-1; perhaps TRBD1 as D (6 bases). Germline lookup yields CDR1 MGHRA and CDR2 YSYEKL. V was pared by 1 base and J by 14 bases, with 15 bases between. This CDR3 spans 13 amino acids. The CDR3 DNA follows: TGCGCCAGCAGCCAAGGTGAAGGGGGTAGAGAGTTCTTC. It codes for CASSQGEGGREFF.

Notes on this clone: The same CDR3 arises from other DNA sequences in this sample as well. The chain uses TRBV30 and TRBJ2-1; D is perhaps TRBD2 (6 bases). Trimming took off 2 bases at V and 6 bases at J, with 8 bases between the two ends. This CDR3 has 12 amino acids. The germline CDR1 and CDR2 sequences are GTSNPN and SVGIG (reference sequence). Written as DNA, the CDR3 is TGTGCCTGGAGTCCCGGGGGCAATGAGCAGTTCTTC. This encodes CAWSPGGNEQFF.

The chain links TRBV9 to TRBJ2-7; 9 bases map to TRBD2. The CDR3 covers 14 residues. Per the germline V gene, CDR1 is SGDLS and CDR2 is YYNGEE. V trimming: 4 bases; J trimming: 6 bases; junction bases outside the gene matches: 8. CDR3 protein: CASSPISGSGEQYF. In DNA form, the CDR3 reads TGTGCCAGCAGCCCTATTAGCGGGAGCGGCGAGCAGTACTTC.

This clone showed up just a few times. This chain connects TRBV5-1 to TRBJ2-5, with 15 bases that match TRBD2. The CDR3 totals 15 residues. V dropped 4 bases and J dropped 4; count of bases not matched to a gene: 2. The germline V gene encodes CDR1 SGHRS and CDR2 YFSETQ. The CDR3 DNA sequence: TGCGCCAGCAGCACGGGACTAGCGGGAGGAGAGACCCAGTACTTC. Residues: CASSTGLAGGETQYF.

A few counts support this clone. Other DNA sequences in this specimen translate into the identical CDR3. The CDR3 is CASSLVEETQYF. The DNA for the CDR3 is TGTGCCAGCAGCTTAGTGGAGGAGACCCAGTACTTC. The gene calls are TRBV7-8 and TRBJ2-5; D not certain. CDR3 size: 12 residues. Trimming took 1 base from V and 5 from J, leaving 5 bases between them. In germline, CDR1 is SGHVS, CDR2 FQNEAQ.

This clone was recorded a few times. The chain links TRBV28 to TRBJ1-3; tentative D call: TRBD1 (6 bases). V gave up 6 bases and J gave up 2 bases, with 17 bases separating them. This CDR3 is 16 amino acids long. CDR1 and CDR2 (germline): MDHEN, SYDVKM. The CDR3 loop reads CASSLGGGAPGNTIYF. In nucleotides, the CDR3 is TGTGCCAGCAGCCTAGGCGGGGGCGCGCCTGGAAACACCATATATTTT.

The gene calls are TRBV29-1 and TRBJ2-5; TRBD1 aligns across 11 bases. Germline CDR1 SQVTM, CDR2 ANQGSEA. This CDR3 has 13 amino acids. V dropped 6 bases and J dropped 5; count of bases not matched to a gene: 5. The CDR3 DNA reads as TGCAGCGTGGACAGGGGGCGCCGTGAGACCCAGTACTTC. It encodes CSVDRGRRETQYF. Complete variable domain (other parts from reference TRBV29-1 and TRBJ2-5): SAVISQKPSRDICQRGTSLTIQCQVDSQVTMMFWYRQQPGQSLTLIATANQGSEATYESGFVIDKFPISRPNLTFSTLTVSNMSPEDSSIYLCSVDRGRRETQYFGPGTRLLVL.

The chain uses TRBV29-1 and TRBJ1-1; 10 bases fit TRBD1. Germline V CDR1 and CDR2: SQVTM, ANQGSEA. The CDR3 totals 13 residues. Trimming took 4 bases from V and 4 from J; bases not matched to a gene: 3. The DNA of the CDR3 is TGCAGCGTTGTGAGGACAGGGGGCACTGAAGCTTTCTTT. Encoded protein: CSVVRTGGTEAFF.

The chain links TRBV7-2 to TRBJ2-1; 7 nucleotides agree with TRBD2. This CDR3 has 15 residues. Trimming at V came to 4 bases and at J to 5 bases, leaving 8 bases not matched to a gene. Germline CDR1 is SGHTA and CDR2 is FQGNSA. DNA of the CDR3: TGTGCCAGCAGCTACCCTAGCGGCCGCCACAATGAGCAGTTCTTC. As protein: CASSYPSGRHNEQFF.